This TCR beta chain was retrieved from a study of T cells in Graves' hyperthyroidism and ophthalmopathy. About the research overall: Prior to any treatment, at the point of initial diagnosis, peripheral blood was collected.

Patients affected by ophthalmopathy presented a Clinical Activity Score of at least 3, a NOSPECS grade of at least 4, and disease duration below 3 months. Thyroid ultrasound and orbital computed tomography, with clinical symptoms and serum thyroxine and TRAb, informed diagnoses. TCR beta CDR3 region amplification was performed from RNA transcripts. The HTBI set primed first-round TCR CDR3 RT-PCR. TCRdb re-derived calls from the multiplex PCR reads in MiXCR, one entry per CDR3 protein. The table has nearly 600,000 distinct CDR3 sequences, approximately 14% seen once. This clonotype appeared many times. The V gene lost 5 bases and the J gene lost 5 bases, with 13 bases spanning the gap. This CDR3 is built from 14 residues.

The chain employs TRBV12-3 or TRBV12-4 and TRBJ2-1; perhaps D is TRBD1 or TRBD2 (5 bases each). The TCR originated in a woman under 30 with Graves' ophthalmopathy. The specimen was blood. DNA for the CDR3: TGTGCCAGCAGTCTCCGGGACGGAAACAATGAGCAGTTCTTC. This translates into CASSLRDGNNEQFF.